This T cell receptor beta chain was identified in a study of blood T cell repertoires in COVID-19. Whole-study context: The United States, Italy and Spain were the sources of the acute and convalescent COVID-19 samples. From T cells, B-cell-depleted T cells, or PBMCs came the material, which was cDNA or gDNA.

The length of the CDR3 is 14 residues. CDR1 and CDR2 (germline): SGHDT, YYEEEE. Unmatched junction bases numbered 7, after V lost 5 bases and J lost 5 bases. Per the authors' pipeline: Scientists estimated how many nucleated cells there were by amplifying reference gene primers. Sequencing used immunoSEQ multiplex PCR; TCRdb keeps in-frame clones, though not all of them. V, J and clone size were drawn from that table, and D and trimming were deduced from the DNA. Here the sample spans more than 110,000 clones, more than 65% being singletons. The sample taken for sequencing was peripheral blood. The TCR comes from a man older than 75 with acute or convalescent COVID-19. The V and J genes are TRBV5-6 and TRBJ1-5; 7 nucleotides match TRBD1. In DNA, the CDR3 is TGTGCCAGCAGTTCCTCCGGGACAGATCAGCCCCAGCATTTT. Translation gives CASSSSGTDQPQHF.